This section outlines one T cell receptor (beta chain) sequence together with its context. Its binding antigen is unknown. No base qualities exist here, and no much larger clone lies one base off it. The record originates from a study of cytomegalovirus exposure and HLA in healthy donors (dated by TCRdb to about 2017). Context from the whole study: An earlier analysis of approximately 550 of the donors reported 250 to 350 Gb of sequence data and some 100 million unique TCR beta sequences from about 179 million T cells. Donor age, sex, ethnicity and CMV serostatus were compiled alongside the repertoire data. A separate validation cohort of 90 to 150 different subjects was used in addition to the roughly 620-subject first cohort. In a later analysis, previously published TCR beta repertoires from 666 donors were re-analyzed and high-resolution HLA genotyping was added so that TCR occurrence patterns could be studied. Typing coverage varied by locus: about 629-630 donors for A, B, C, DRB1 and DQB1; roughly 500 for DQA1; around 570 for DPA1; 450 to 480 for DPB1. Among the roughly 400 genotyped donors, about 85% belonged to the genetic ancestry cluster associated with self-reported Caucasian donors. Roughly 5 DR-DQ haplotypes were handled as single units for association and clustering because linkage in the cohort was strong. The study profiled the T cell repertoires of about 640 subjects by immunosequencing and related them to cytomegalovirus serostatus. Across approximately 420 genotyped donors of the cohort, an average of approximately 200,000 unique TCR beta nucleotide sequences per donor were sequenced, and roughly a sixth of those sequences were non-productive. Genome-wide SNP genotypes for about 55% of the 666 donors were used in a later genetic analysis, which treated that subset as a discovery cohort. An early release that covered roughly 600 HLA-typed donors contained about 290 gigabases of sequencing data and around 80 million unique TCR sequences. All discovery cohort repertoires had been generated using a single sequencing platform. The later analysis used no new phenotypic data to find candidate immune exposures, relying instead on TCR beta sequences and their occurrence across donors. HLA typing covered class I and class II loci at four-digit resolution. The study was designed to test whether signatures of past pathogen exposure could be identified by cataloging public T cell receptors. In an earlier analysis of roughly 580 of the donors, high-throughput TCR beta sequencing was used to judge whether each TCR beta V gene segment behaved as functional or pseudogenic. The study combined high-throughput TCR immunosequencing, statistical association of individual TCRs with disease status, and machine learning to predict cytomegalovirus infection status.

Unmatched junction bases come to 14, with V trimmed by 5 bases and J by 8 bases. The germline V gene encodes CDR1 LGHNT and CDR2 FRNRAP. The CDR3, cysteine through phenylalanine, is 17 amino acids long. This entry keeps only the CDR3 DNA: 51 bases, framed from base 1. To prepare the library, the immunoSEQ multiplex PCR assay was applied. The multiplex PCR relied on a mix of 60 forward primers for TCR Vbeta segments and 13 reverse primers for TCR Jbeta segments. Amplification of the CDR3 region of rearranged TCR beta genes was performed with a multiplex PCR assay on genomic DNA. On the Illumina HiSeq System, the amplified TCR beta libraries were sequenced as 87-base-pair reads. The paper's processing steps were these. In a later analysis, roughly 80 million unique TCR beta chains were counted across the 650 to 700 repertoires, and roughly 10 million of these chains were shared by at least two donors. Raw reads were error-corrected and collapsed into unique sequences by a nearest-neighbor algorithm in which closely related sequences were merged to remove PCR and sequencing errors. CDR3 sequences were aligned to IMGT reference sequences to assign V, D and J gene segments. For a sequence to be retained, at least a six-nucleotide match to both a V gene segment and a J gene segment was required. A rearrangement was called productive if the CDR3 had no stop codons and remained in frame with V and J, and every other rearrangement was called non-productive. Following IMGT convention, CDR3 was defined as the stretch from the second conserved V-encoded cysteine up to the conserved J-encoded phenylalanine. The earlier analysis of a few hundred of the donors excluded any sequence lacking an unambiguous match to a single V gene segment. An earlier analysis of fewer than 750 of the donors called V segments functional above 56.7% productive rearrangements and segregating when the between-donor standard deviation exceeded 5%. To diagnose cytomegalovirus status from the catalog of TCR beta chain sequences, a statistical classification framework was built. V and J gene assignment, in a later analysis, came from comparing TCR nucleotide sequences with IMGT/GENE-DB human TR gene sequences. The TCRdist pipeline was used in a later analysis to assign CDR3 sequences and most-parsimonious VDJ recombination scenarios. A later analysis defined each TCR beta chain by its CDR3 amino acid sequence plus V-gene family, and excluded reads lacking a unique V-gene family. A later analysis removed several hundred highly shared, low-generation-probability nucleotide sequences to deal with suspected cross-contamination and a sequencing artifact. In a later analysis, a clonal expansion index was calculated for each public chain from normalized within-repertoire ranks of inferred template counts. In a later analysis, generation probabilities were computed using a VDJ recombination model fitted to out-of-frame rearrangements, and the results were checked against IGoR. Hypergeometric tests were used in a later analysis to score TCR-TCR, TCR-HLA and TCR-CMV co-occurrence, with a repertoire-size bias correction applied to the TCR pairs. False discovery rates were estimated in a later analysis by permuting HLA or CMV assignments 20 times. In a later analysis, co-occurring TCRs were grouped with DBSCAN, and TCRdist sequence similarity was added when clustering was performed within HLA-allele-positive subsets. Repertoires with fewer than 30,000 or more than 120,000 public chains, plus five repertoires with anomalous nucleotide sharing, were excluded from co-occurrence clustering. TCRdb's version of the immuneACCESS table is confined to in-frame rearrangements and falls short of the full clone set. An unresolved V gene accounts for under half of the shortfall where checked; the remainder is of unknown origin. V, J and clone size reflect that table, while D and trimming were determined from the DNA. The sample contains about 140,000 clones, 80% of them found a single time. The top ten constitute 4.5% of the sample.

The paper's findings and limits, for the study overall: A later analysis found that most CMV-associated TCR beta chains appeared HLA-restricted, with HLA associations seemingly driven largely by CMV exposure. A later analysis reported that several top co-occurrence clusters appeared linked to parvovirus B19, influenza, CMV and Epstein-Barr virus. Across donors, most TCR sequences were observed very rarely, whereas some public TCRs were present in many individuals. The study listed 150 to 200 TCR beta chains as associated with cytomegalovirus. According to a later analysis, TCR association rates differed among HLA loci, with DRB1 alleles showing the most associated TCRs and HLA-C alleles showing the fewest. Broadly in line with IMGT annotations, most TCR beta V segments showed up in productive rearrangements about 90% or about 30% of the time in an earlier analysis of some 590 of the donors. CMV serostatus was the only immune exposure information available for the cohort. In a later analysis, HLA-associated TCR beta chains were found to be more clonally expanded and to have lower generation probabilities than equally common non-associated chains. A further reported finding was that TCR beta sequences accurately predicted the HLA-A and HLA-B alleles for most subjects in the first cohort. Linkage disequilibrium might explain the correlated functional status among segregating V segments, but an unknown experimental factor could not be excluded. The authors suggested that the approach could potentially be generalized to other disease states and immunological phenotypes. A later analysis associated 15,000 or so TCR beta sequences with specific HLA alleles at a false discovery rate of 0.05. Because some donors lacked HLA typing at each locus, the association tests relied only on the typed subset. Compared with the roughly 600-donor mean, donors in an Asian-associated ancestry cluster had fewer N-insertions in productive TCRs, according to a later genetic analysis. In both the original and validation cohorts, the classifier was reported to diagnose cytomegalovirus status with high specificity and sensitivity. Because the 87-base-pair reads could not distinguish some IMGT-functional V segments, including TRBV6-2 and TRBV6-3, those segments were excluded. Presence/absence analyses assumed roughly uniform sequencing depth across donors, an assumption that may not hold. An association between a missense DCLRE1C variant and V-gene and J-gene trimming of TCR beta chains was found in a later genetic analysis and replicated in an independent cohort. Because counts were too low, 15 to 20 rarely observed V segments, including chromosome 9 orphons, were excluded from the earlier analysis of some 590 of the donors. When HLA alleles, especially DR and DQ, strongly co-occurred, TCR associations were difficult to assign to individual alleles. In vitro tests confirmed that a few of the cytomegalovirus-associated TCR beta chains recognize cytomegalovirus antigens. Only TCR beta chains were sequenced in this cohort, and the absence of alpha or paired-chain data limited detectable features. A cluster of highly shared sequence variants was judged likely to represent a technical artifact of the sequencing pipeline.

The cohort consisted of 650 to 700 healthy bone marrow donors. At the time of sampling, all cohort members were nominally healthy, though unrecorded immune exposures were likely present. The donor was CMV seronegative and was included in the group of around 320 seronegative cohort members. Each donor provided a peripheral blood sample, and peripheral blood mononuclear cells were used for TCR beta sequencing. Genomic DNA was extracted from the blood cell samples with the Qiagen DNeasy Blood Extraction Kit. Rearrangement joined TRBV12-5 to TRBJ2-1; 11 bases in between match TRBD2. This clonotype was sampled from a man aged 35-49 years in good health and CMV-seronegative. The sample taken for sequencing was PBMCs. The DNA reads TGTGCTAGTGGTCCCTCGGGGACTAGCGGCTTACAATATGAGCAGTTCTTC. Its translation reads: CASGPSGTSGLQYEQFF. The full variable domain, with segments outside the CDR3 supplied by the reference TRBV12-5 and TRBJ2-1 proteins, appears as DARVTQTPRHKVTEMGQEVTMRCQPILGHNTVFWYRQTMMQGLELLAYFRNRAPLDDSGMPKDRFSAEMPDATLATLKIQPSEPRDSAVYFCASGPSGTSGLQYEQFFGPGTRLTVL.